These 2 T cell receptor beta chains came from one sample sequenced in a study of OX40 agonist ivuxolimab in advanced cancers. Data came from immunoSEQ multiplex PCR; TCRdb stores just in-frame clones and leaves some out. The sample holds tens of thousands of clones, around 86% seen once. The specimen comprised CD4+ or CD8+ T cells sorted from blood, sampled in a trial of the OX40 agonist ivuxolimab. These receptors originate from an adult with an advanced solid tumor such as melanoma, head and neck, liver or kidney cancer.

By sample fraction, this clone is medium-sized. This chain connects TRBV7-8 to TRBJ2-7; D gene ambiguous. The CDR3 extends over 14 amino acids. Germline V gives CDR1 SGHVS, CDR2 FQNEAQ. V was pared by 7 bases and J by 7 bases, with 20 bases between. The DNA of the CDR3 is TGTGCCAGCAACCCGACGGCCTGGTTAGGGGAGCAGTACTTC. Residues: CASNPTAWLGEQYF.

The chain couples TRBV15 to TRBJ1-1; 7 nucleotides agree with TRBD1. Germline-derived CDR1 and CDR2 are LNHNV and YYDKDF (reference sequence). The length of the CDR3 is 16 residues. The V and J ends lost 1 base and 4 bases, in that order; junction bases with no gene match: 9. CDR3 residues: CATSRVGGQGVTEAFF. In nucleotides, the CDR3 is TGTGCCACCAGCAGAGTCGGGGGGCAGGGGGTCACTGAAGCTTTCTTT.